What follows are 13 T cell receptor beta chains derived from one specimen sequenced in a study of T cells in Graves' hyperthyroidism and ophthalmopathy. TCR beta CDR3 regions were amplified from RNA transcripts. During a first-round RT-PCR of the TCR CDR3, the HTBI primer set was used. Via MiXCR, TCRdb re-called the multiplex PCR reads, giving one row per CDR3 protein. Of about 640,000 distinct CDR3 sequences listed, around 21% are singletons. Sequencing was carried out using blood. The receptor source for this set is a man aged 25 to 40 with Graves' ophthalmopathy.

V is TRBV7-9 and J is TRBJ2-2; D not certain. In germline, CDR1 is SEHNR, CDR2 FQNEAQ (reference sequence). The CDR3 covers 15 residues. The V and J ends lost 5 bases and 0 bases respectively, with 10 bases between them. CDR3: CASSPKDTNTGELFF. The DNA for the CDR3 is TGTGCCAGCAGCCCCAAAGACACGAACACCGGGGAGCTGTTTTTT.

Regarding this clonotype: The junction departs from germline at one end; a sequencing error may be responsible. V gene TRBV15 combines with J gene TRBJ2-1; D gene uncertain. CDR1 and CDR2 (germline): LNHNV, YYDKDF (reference sequence). The CDR3 totals 11 residues. The CDR3 here is CATSRDNGQFF. As DNA, the CDR3 is TGTGCCACCAGCAGAGACAATGGGCAGTTCTTC.

In this sample, this clonotype turned up a few times. V is TRBV29-1 and J is TRBJ2-7; a possible D gene is TRBD1 (5 bases). CDR1 is SQVTM and CDR2 is ANQGSEA in the germline V gene. V lost 7 bases and J 4 bases, leaving 23 bases between the germline ends. The CDR3 contains 15 residues. The CDR3 spells CSARGVRTGGYEQYF. The CDR3, as DNA: TGCAGCGCCCGTGGAGTGAGAACAGGCGGTTACGAGCAGTACTTC.

The chain links TRBV24-1 to TRBJ1-5, with 9 bases identical to TRBD1. CDR3 length equals 16 residues. Trimming at V came to 4 bases and at J to 2 bases, leaving 5 bases not matched to a gene. Germline-derived CDR1 and CDR2 are KGHDR and SFDVKD. CDR3 residues: CATSDRTGDGNQPQHF. CDR3 DNA: TGTGCCACCAGTGACAGGACAGGGGATGGCAATCAGCCCCAGCATTTT.

This clonotype was counted only a few times. The gene calls are TRBV27 and TRBJ2-7; tentative D call: TRBD2 (6 bases). The CDR3 contains 15 residues. The germline V gene encodes CDR1 MNHEY and CDR2 SMNVEV (reference sequence). Trimming removed 2 bases at V and 4 bases at J, with 15 bases between. The DNA for the CDR3 is TGTGCCAGCAGTTTAGGGCCTAGCGCATTATACGAGCAGTACTTC. Amino acid sequence: CASSLGPSALYEQYF.

The rearrangement uses TRBV7-8 and TRBJ2-4; D uncertain. Germline CDR1 and CDR2: SGHVS and FQNEAQ. This CDR3 has 15 residues. The ends were cut back, 2 bases at V and 0 bases at J, with 8 bases in the middle. The CDR3 coding sequence is TGTGCCAGCAGCTTATTTCGCGAAGCCAAAAACATTCAGTACTTC. Translating gives CASSLFREAKNIQYF.

This clonotype was observed a few times. The chain couples TRBV5-1 to TRBJ2-1; D uncertain. This CDR3 spans 13 amino acids. V lost 4 bases and J 9 bases, leaving 14 bases between the germline ends. Germline lookup yields CDR1 SGHRS and CDR2 YFSETQ. This CDR3 is CASSPDSNSEQFF. The CDR3 nucleotides read TGCGCCAGCAGCCCAGACTCAAACAGTGAGCAGTTCTTC.

The gene calls are TRBV24-1 and TRBJ1-2; 7 positions match TRBD1. The CDR3 has 13 amino acids. V trimming: 4 bases; J trimming: 4 bases; junction bases outside the gene matches: 2. From germline, CDR1 is KGHDR and CDR2 SFDVKD. The CDR3 reads CATSERTGYGYTF. CDR3 coding DNA: TGTGCCACCAGTGAGCGGACAGGCTATGGCTACACCTTC.

The CDR3 here is CATSDRRKINEQYF. CDR3 nucleotide sequence: TGTGCCACCAGTGATCGCAGGAAAATCAACGAGCAGTACTTC. The rearrangement links TRBV24-1 to TRBJ2-7; D ambiguous. The germline CDR1 and CDR2 sequences are KGHDR and SFDVKD. CDR3 size: 14 residues. V was clipped by 3 bases and J by 5 bases, with 13 bases between them.

This chain connects TRBV9 to TRBJ2-5; 7 nucleotides align to TRBD1. The CDR3 is 14 residues long. V trimming: 4 bases; J trimming: 4 bases; junction bases outside the gene matches: 7. The germline V gene encodes CDR1 SGDLS and CDR2 YYNGEE. The DNA of the CDR3 is TGTGCCAGCAGCCCTGCACAGGGGATAGAGACCCAGTACTTC. It encodes CASSPAQGIETQYF.

The chain is built from TRBV2 and TRBJ2-1; 9 bases agree with TRBD2. Germline V gives CDR1 SNHLY, CDR2 FYNNEI. With 6 bases clipped from V and 5 bases from J, the junction kept 8 bases outside the gene matches. The CDR3 contains 15 residues. The CDR3 DNA follows: TGTGCCAGCAGGGCCGGGACTAGCACCCACAATGAGCAGTTCTTC. Translating it yields CASRAGTSTHNEQFF.

This clonotype was found a few times. J is TRBJ2-2 and V is TRBV27; 8 bases line up with TRBD1. Per germline, CDR1 MNHEY and CDR2 SMNVEV (reference sequence). V dropped 4 bases and J dropped 13; count of bases not matched to a gene: 8. The CDR3 consists of 13 residues. CDR3 region: CASSSDRARALFF. The CDR3 DNA reads as TGTGCCAGCAGTTCGGACAGGGCTAGGGCGCTGTTTTTT.

The rearrangement links TRBV6-2 or TRBV6-3 to TRBJ2-5; 9 bases align to TRBD1. This CDR3 spans 15 amino acids. Trimming took 6 bases from V and 4 from J; bases not matched to a gene: 9. Germline-derived CDR1 and CDR2 are MNHEY and SVGEGT. The CDR3 DNA sequence: TGTGCCAGCAGCCCCGGGACAGGGAACCTAGAGACCCAGTACTTC. Translating gives CASSPGTGNLETQYF.